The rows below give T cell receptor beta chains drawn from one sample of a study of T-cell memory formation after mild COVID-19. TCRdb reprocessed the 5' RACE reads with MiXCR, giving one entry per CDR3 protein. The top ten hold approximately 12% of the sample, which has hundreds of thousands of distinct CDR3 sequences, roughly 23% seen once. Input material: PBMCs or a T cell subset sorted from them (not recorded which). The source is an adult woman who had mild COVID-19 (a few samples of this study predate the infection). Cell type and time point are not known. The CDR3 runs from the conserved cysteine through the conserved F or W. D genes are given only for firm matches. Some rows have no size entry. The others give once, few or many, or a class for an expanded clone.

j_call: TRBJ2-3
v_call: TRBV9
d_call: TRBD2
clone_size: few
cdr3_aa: CASSVGSGGSTDTQYF
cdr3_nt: TGTGCCAGCAGCGTAGGTAGCGGGGGTAGCACAGATACGCAGTATTTT

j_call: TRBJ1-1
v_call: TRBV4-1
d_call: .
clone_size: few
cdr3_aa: CASSQHLRDNTEAFF
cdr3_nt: TGCGCCAGCAGCCAACACCTCAGGGATAACACTGAAGCTTTCTTT

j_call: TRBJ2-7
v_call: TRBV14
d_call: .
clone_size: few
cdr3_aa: CASSLQGYLGYYEQYF
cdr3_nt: TGTGCCAGTAGCCTACAGGGTTATCTGGGTTACTACGAGCAGTACTTC

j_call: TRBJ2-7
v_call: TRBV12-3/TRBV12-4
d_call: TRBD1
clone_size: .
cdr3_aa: CASSPRTGEGYEQYF
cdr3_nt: TGTGCCAGCAGTCCCCGGACAGGGGAGGGCTACGAGCAGTACTTC

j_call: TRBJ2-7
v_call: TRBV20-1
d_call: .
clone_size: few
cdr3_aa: CSARGLESSYEQYF
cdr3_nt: TGCAGTGCTAGAGGGCTAGAAAGCTCCTACGAGCAGTACTTC

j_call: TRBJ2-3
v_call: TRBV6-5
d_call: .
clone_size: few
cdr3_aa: CASRPAVRRGTDTQYF
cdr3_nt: TGTGCCAGCAGACCCGCGGTTCGGCGGGGCACAGATACGCAGTATTTT

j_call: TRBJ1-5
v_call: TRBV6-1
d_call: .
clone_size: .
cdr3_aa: CASSEAGHSNQPQHF
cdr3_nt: TGTGCCAGCAGTGAAGCTGGACATAGCAATCAGCCCCAGCATTTT

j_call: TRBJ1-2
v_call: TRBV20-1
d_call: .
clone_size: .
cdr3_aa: CSARTSSYGYTF
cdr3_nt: TGCAGTGCCCGGACATCCTCCTATGGCTACACCTTC

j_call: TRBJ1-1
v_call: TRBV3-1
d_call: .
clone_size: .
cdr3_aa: CASSQDISLGVNTEAFF
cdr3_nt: TGTGCCAGCAGCCAAGATATTTCCCTAGGGGTGAACACTGAAGCTTTCTTT

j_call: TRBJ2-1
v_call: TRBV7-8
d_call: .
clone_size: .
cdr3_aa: CASSEKTLSYNEQFF
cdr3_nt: TGTGCCAGCAGCGAAAAGACCTTATCCTACAATGAGCAGTTCTTC

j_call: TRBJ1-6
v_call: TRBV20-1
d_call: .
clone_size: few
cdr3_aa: CSAARGGRYNSPLHF
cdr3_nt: TGCAGTGCCGCGAGAGGGGGGCGATATAATTCACCCCTCCACTTT

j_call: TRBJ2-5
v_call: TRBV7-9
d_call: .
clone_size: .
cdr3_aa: CASSGTWDGETQYF
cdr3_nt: TGTGCCAGCAGCGGCACCTGGGACGGAGAGACCCAGTACTTC

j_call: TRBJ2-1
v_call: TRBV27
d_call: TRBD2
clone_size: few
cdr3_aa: CASSQGLTPRGEQFF
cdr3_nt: TGTGCCAGCAGCCAGGGACTAACCCCACGGGGAGAGCAGTTCTTC

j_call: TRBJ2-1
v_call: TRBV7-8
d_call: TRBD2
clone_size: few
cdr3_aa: CASSSRGLDRSYNEQFF
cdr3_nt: TGTGCCAGCAGCTCGAGGGGACTAGATCGTTCCTACAATGAGCAGTTCTTC

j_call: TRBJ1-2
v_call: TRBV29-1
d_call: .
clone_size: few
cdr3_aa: CSVDPGSNGYTF
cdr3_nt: TGCAGCGTCGACCCTGGCAGCAATGGCTACACCTTC